This TCR beta chain was captured by sequencing in a study of blood T cell repertoires in COVID-19. Turning to the study itself: Samples representing acute and convalescent COVID-19 were sourced from the United States, Italy and Spain. The cDNA or gDNA used as material had been derived from T cells, B-cell-depleted T cells, or PBMCs.

Per the study methods: Reference gene primer amplification yielded estimated nucleated cell counts. Sequenced by immunoSEQ multiplex PCR; TCRdb stores in-frame clones only, minus some. Clone size and the V and J calls come from that table; the DNA yielded D and trimming. The sample contains around 500,000 clones, less than 90% of which appear only once. The CDR3 is 14 residues long. Deletions cut 5 bases from V and 4 bases from J, with 14 bases between. The V gene's germline CDR1 is LNHDA and CDR2 SQIVND (reference sequence). This TCR derives from a woman aged 60-70 years who had recovered from COVID-19. The V call is TRBV19, the J call TRBJ1-2; maybe TRBD1 (5 bases). The sample taken for sequencing was PBMCs or T cells enriched from blood (not recorded which). CDR3 amino acids: CASSPLTGPYGYTF. CDR3 DNA: TGTGCCAGTAGTCCACTAACAGGCCCCTATGGCTACACCTTC.